One and the same sample provided the 8 T cell receptor beta chains below, sequenced in a study of blood T cell repertoires in COVID-19. Measured with immunoSEQ multiplex PCR; TCRdb has only the in-frame clones, and not every one. The table has about 78,000 clones, 86% seen once. The sample taken for sequencing was peripheral blood. These receptors were taken from a woman aged 55-70 years with acute or convalescent COVID-19.

The gene calls are TRBV9 and TRBJ1-4; D ambiguous. Deletions cut 2 bases from V and 4 bases from J, with 9 bases between. CDR3 length: 14 amino acids. Germline CDR1 reads SGDLS; CDR2 reads YYNGEE. In DNA, the CDR3 is TGTGCCAGCAGCGTTGGTGGGAGTAATGAAAAACTGTTTTTT. Translating it yields CASSVGGSNEKLFF.

The rearrangement links TRBV4-3 to TRBJ2-2; 7 bases agree with TRBD2. CDR1 and CDR2 (germline): LGHNA, YSLEER. V shed 8 bases and J 6 bases; nucleotides not matched to a gene: 9. CDR3 length equals 14 residues. The DNA for the CDR3 is TGCGCCAGCTCAATGGGGGGGAGGGCCGGGGAGCTGTTTTTT. Protein product: CASSMGGRAGELFF.

V and J are TRBV3-1 (or the pseudogene TRBV3-2) and TRBJ2-1, with 12 nucleotides matching TRBD2. The V and J ends lost 0 bases and 5 bases, in that order; junction bases with no gene match: 8. The CDR3 sequence is 18 residues long. Germline V gene lookup returns CDR1 LGHDT and CDR2 YNNKEL (reference sequence). CDR3 sequence (DNA): TGTGCCAGCAGCCAAGAGAGGACTAGCGGGGCCGGGGACAATGAGCAGTTCTTC. Translation: CASSQERTSGAGDNEQFF.

The rearrangement links TRBV9 to TRBJ1-1; D perhaps matches TRBD1 (5 bases). This CDR3 is built from 11 residues. Germline V CDR1 and CDR2: SGDLS, YYNGEE. The V end lost 5 bases, the J end lost 5 bases, and 7 bases lay between the germline ends. The CDR3 here is CASSRGTEAFF. In nucleotides, the CDR3 is TGTGCCAGCAGTAGGGGAACTGAAGCTTTCTTT.

V usage is TRBV27 and J usage is TRBJ2-7, with 7 bases aligning to TRBD2. Germline CDR1 reads MNHEY; CDR2 reads SMNVEV (reference sequence). This CDR3 comprises 15 residues. The V gene end was trimmed by 1 base and the J gene end by 3 bases; junction bases not matched to a gene: 6. Here the CDR3 reads CASSLFGGGNYEQYF. In nucleotides, the CDR3 is TGTGCCAGCAGTTTATTTGGCGGGGGAAACTACGAGCAGTACTTC.

The chain recombines TRBV7-2 with TRBJ2-2, with D possibly matching TRBD2 (7 bases). The V gene's germline CDR1 is SGHTA and CDR2 FQGNSA. Trimming took off 10 bases at V and 2 bases at J, with 17 bases between the two ends. This CDR3 spans 15 amino acids. CDR3 region: CATRLGGDNTGELFF. DNA for the CDR3: TGTGCCACCCGCTTAGGGGGGGATAACACCGGGGAGCTGTTTTTT.

The chain couples TRBV7-2 to TRBJ2-7, with 8 positions matching TRBD2. Germline CDR1 reads SGHTA; CDR2 reads FQGNSA. The CDR3 is 14 residues long. Trimming cost V 5 bases and J 1 base; bases outside gene matches: 4. CDR3 bases: TGTGCCAGCAGCCCCACTAGCGGTTCCTACGAGCAGTACTTC. This translates into CASSPTSGSYEQYF. Full variable domain (remainder filled in from reference TRBV7-2 and TRBJ2-7): GAGVSQSPSNKVTEKGKDVELRCDPISGHTALYWYRQSLGQGLEFLIYFQGNSAPDKSGLPSDRFSAERTGGSVSTLTIQRTQQEDSAVYLCASSPTSGSYEQYFGPGTRLTVT.

Only one count was recorded for this clone. The chain links TRBV7-2 to TRBJ2-3; 8 bases agree with TRBD2. Germline values: CDR1 SGHTA, CDR2 FQGNSA. This CDR3 is built from 14 residues. V was pared by 8 bases and J by 2 bases, with 6 bases of the junction left unmatched. The CDR3 region has the DNA TGTGCCAGCGCGAGCGGGAGTTCCACAGATACGCAGTATTTT. This gives the protein CASASGSSTDTQYF.